The present T cell receptor (beta chain) was sequenced within a study of blood T cell repertoires in COVID-19. The data were produced by immunoSEQ multiplex PCR, yet TCRdb's version contains in-frame clones alone and is incomplete. The repertoire holds about 440,000 clones, with roughly 89% as singletons. This TCR derives from a woman aged 25 to 39 with acute or convalescent COVID-19. The sample was peripheral blood.

DNA of the CDR3: TGTGCCAGCAGCCCAAGCGGGGGAAGAGCAGATACGCAGTATTTT. As protein: CASSPSGGRADTQYF. The J gene is TRBJ2-3, the V gene TRBV11-3; the match to TRBD2 covers 8 bases. The CDR3 covers 15 residues. The germline V gene encodes CDR1 SGHNT and CDR2 YENEEA. J lost 4 bases, V lost 5 bases, and 8 bases had no gene match.